This T cell receptor beta chain was sequenced during a study of T cells after yellow fever vaccination. The study's findings and limits: Some clonotypes were seen in both the CD4 and the CD8 compartments. These made up a small share and likely arose from convergent recombination. At around 95% for CD4 and approximately 88% for CD8, most primary-vaccination clones showed up again after the booster. One caveat is that FACS-sorted repertoires could contain abundant clonotypes contaminating from the bulk population.

Universal primer sites and UMIs were introduced during 5'RACE template-switching synthesis of TCR cDNA. TCRdb passed the 5' RACE reads through MiXCR, listing each CDR3 protein once. The data contain roughly 500,000 distinct CDR3 sequences, less than 20% of them seen just once; the ten biggest clones take up roughly 13%. This CDR3 has 12 amino acids. The germline CDR1 and CDR2 sequences are SNHLY and FYNNEI. Trimming left V 4 bases short and J 5 bases short, with 9 bases between. This clonotype was observed a single time. Its antigen is currently unknown. The genes are TRBV2 and TRBJ2-7; tentatively, D is TRBD2 (6 bases). The sequence derives from a man aged 25 to 40 who received the YFV17D yellow fever vaccine. The specimen comprised PBMCs, sampled 15 days after the yellow fever booster vaccination. In DNA form, the CDR3 reads TGTGCCAGCAGTGCGACTAGGGACGAGCAGTACTTC. As protein: CASSATRDEQYF.